This is a list of T cell receptor beta chains from one sample in a study of cytomegalovirus exposure and HLA in healthy donors. Clones were read by immunoSEQ multiplex PCR, and TCRdb kept only the in-frame ones, dropping some. The sample has 150,000 to 250,000 clones; about 81% are singletons. The sequenced sample consisted of PBMCs. These receptors came from a woman aged 25-40 years in good health and CMV-seronegative. CDR3s include the opening cysteine and the closing phenylalanine or tryptophan. A D gene is named only where the DNA matches it firmly. Not every row has a clone size; where given, it reads once, few, many or a size class.

CDR3nt: TGTGCCAGCTCACTCTCAGGACAGGGCGCACAGCCCCAGCATTTT
CDR3aa: CASSLSGQGAQPQHF
abundance: -
v_gene: TRBV18
j_gene: TRBJ1-5
d_gene: TRBD1

CDR3nt: TGTGCCAGCTCCCCAGGACTATCCTTCCAGACCCAGTACTTC
CDR3aa: CASSPGLSFQTQYF
abundance: -
v_gene: TRBV18
j_gene: TRBJ2-5
d_gene: -

CDR3nt: TGTGCCAGTACCCTCGGGGGTGGGAGTCAGCCCCAGCATTTT
CDR3aa: CASTLGGGSQPQHF
abundance: few
v_gene: TRBV19
j_gene: TRBJ1-5
d_gene: -

CDR3nt: TGCGCCAGCAGCCACACAGGGAGCGAGCAGTACTTC
CDR3aa: CASSHTGSEQYF
abundance: few
v_gene: TRBV10-1
j_gene: TRBJ2-7
d_gene: -

CDR3nt: TGTGCCTGGAGTGACAGGGGTAATTCACCCCTCCACTTT
CDR3aa: CAWSDRGNSPLHF
abundance: -
v_gene: TRBV30
j_gene: TRBJ1-6
d_gene: TRBD1

CDR3nt: TGTGCCAGCAGCTCACGGACAGGGGGCACTGAAGCTTTCTTT
CDR3aa: CASSSRTGGTEAFF
abundance: -
v_gene: TRBV11-2
j_gene: TRBJ1-1
d_gene: TRBD1

CDR3nt: TGTGCCAGCAGTGCCGGGACAGGGGACGCTGAGCAGTTCTTC
CDR3aa: CASSAGTGDAEQFF
abundance: -
v_gene: TRBV6-1
j_gene: TRBJ2-1
d_gene: TRBD1

CDR3nt: TGTGCCAGCAGCGTTTCAGGGACTGGGTCACCCCTCCACTTT
CDR3aa: CASSVSGTGSPLHF
abundance: -
v_gene: TRBV9
j_gene: TRBJ1-6
d_gene: -

CDR3nt: TGTGCCAGCAGCTTAGAATCCCCCAGAGGCTACACCTTC
CDR3aa: CASSLESPRGYTF
abundance: -
v_gene: TRBV7-9
j_gene: TRBJ1-2
d_gene: -

CDR3nt: TGTGCCAGCAGTGGACTAGCGGTGAGCACAGATACGCAGTATTTT
CDR3aa: CASSGLAVSTDTQYF
abundance: -
v_gene: TRBV6-1
j_gene: TRBJ2-3
d_gene: TRBD2

CDR3nt: TGTGCCAGTTCGCTAGCTCTTAGCACAGATACGCAGTATTTT
CDR3aa: CASSLALSTDTQYF
abundance: -
v_gene: TRBV6-5
j_gene: TRBJ2-3
d_gene: -

CDR3nt: TGTGCCTGGGCCTCCAGGGGGCAGTCTTATGGCTACACCTTC
CDR3aa: CAWASRGQSYGYTF
abundance: -
v_gene: TRBV30
j_gene: TRBJ1-2
d_gene: TRBD1

CDR3nt: TGCGCCAGCAGCCCCCCTGGGAGCACTGAAGCTTTCTTT
CDR3aa: CASSPPGSTEAFF
abundance: -
v_gene: TRBV4-1
j_gene: TRBJ1-1
d_gene: -

CDR3nt: TGTGCCAGTAGTAAGAACAGGGATCCCGTATACGAGCAGTACTTC
CDR3aa: CASSKNRDPVYEQYF
abundance: -
v_gene: TRBV19
j_gene: TRBJ2-7
d_gene: -

CDR3nt: TGTGCCAGTAGACAAGAGGGACTAGCCACCGAGACCCAGTACTTC
CDR3aa: CASRQEGLATETQYF
abundance: -
v_gene: TRBV19
j_gene: TRBJ2-5
d_gene: TRBD2

CDR3nt: TGTGCCAGCAGCCAAGTGACGGGTGCCCCCGGGGAGCTGTTTTTT
CDR3aa: CASSQVTGAPGELFF
abundance: -
v_gene: TRBV4-2
j_gene: TRBJ2-2
d_gene: -

CDR3nt: TGCGCCAGGCAGGGGCGCCCCTATAATTCACCCCTCCACTTT
CDR3aa: CARQGRPYNSPLHF
abundance: -
v_gene: TRBV5-1
j_gene: TRBJ1-6
d_gene: -

CDR3nt: TGTGCCAGCTCAGAGGACAGGGAGACTGAAGCTTTCTTT
CDR3aa: CASSEDRETEAFF
abundance: -
v_gene: TRBV18
j_gene: TRBJ1-1
d_gene: TRBD1

CDR3nt: TGTGCCAGCAGTGACTTACGGAGGTCCTACGAGCAGTACTTC
CDR3aa: CASSDLRRSYEQYF
abundance: -
v_gene: TRBV28
j_gene: TRBJ2-7
d_gene: -

CDR3nt: TGTGCCACCAGCAGAGAGGCTAGCGGGATCTCCTACGAGCAGTACTTC
CDR3aa: CATSREASGISYEQYF
abundance: many
v_gene: TRBV15
j_gene: TRBJ2-7
d_gene: TRBD2

CDR3nt: TGCGCCAGCAGCCAAGAGGTCGGTTCGAACACCGGGGAGCTGTTTTTT
CDR3aa: CASSQEVGSNTGELFF
abundance: once
v_gene: TRBV4-1
j_gene: TRBJ2-2
d_gene: -

CDR3nt: TGTGCCAGCAGCGAAGGACAGAGTGACTCCTACAATGAGCAGTTCTTC
CDR3aa: CASSEGQSDSYNEQFF
abundance: -
v_gene: TRBV9
j_gene: TRBJ2-1
d_gene: -

CDR3nt: TGCGCCAGCAGTGAACAGGGGACTGAAGCTTTCTTT
CDR3aa: CASSEQGTEAFF
abundance: few
v_gene: TRBV10-1
j_gene: TRBJ1-1
d_gene: TRBD1

CDR3nt: TGTGCCACCTCCGGGACAGGGAGCAATGAGCAGTTCTTC
CDR3aa: CATSGTGSNEQFF
abundance: -
v_gene: TRBV13
j_gene: TRBJ2-1
d_gene: TRBD1

CDR3nt: TGTGCCAGCTCAATACAGGGGGGCACTGAAGCTTTCTTT
CDR3aa: CASSIQGGTEAFF
abundance: -
v_gene: TRBV18
j_gene: TRBJ1-1
d_gene: TRBD1

CDR3nt: TGCGCCAGCAGCCTCGGTTCCGGCTACACCTTC
CDR3aa: CASSLGSGYTF
abundance: -
v_gene: TRBV4-1
j_gene: TRBJ1-2
d_gene: -

CDR3nt: TGTGCCAGCAGCTTGGTGGCAGACAATGAGCAGTTCTTC
CDR3aa: CASSLVADNEQFF
abundance: -
v_gene: TRBV5-4
j_gene: TRBJ2-1
d_gene: -

CDR3nt: TGTGCCAGCAGTTTTGGTTCGACAGGGGGCTATGGCTACACCTTC
CDR3aa: CASSFGSTGGYGYTF
abundance: -
v_gene: TRBV28
j_gene: TRBJ1-2
d_gene: TRBD1

CDR3nt: TGTGCCAGCAGCTTATTCCGACTGGGACAGGGGGTTGCCAAAAACATTCAGTACTTC
CDR3aa: CASSLFRLGQGVAKNIQYF
abundance: once
v_gene: TRBV11-2
j_gene: TRBJ2-4
d_gene: TRBD1

CDR3nt: TGTGCCAGTAGGAATACAGGGGCTAAATGGGAGCTGTTTTTT
CDR3aa: CASRNTGAKWELFF
abundance: once
v_gene: TRBV19
j_gene: TRBJ2-2
d_gene: TRBD1

CDR3nt: TGCGCCAGCAGCTCTACGACTAGCGCGACCTACAATGAGCAGTTCTTC
CDR3aa: CASSSTTSATYNEQFF
abundance: -
v_gene: TRBV5-1
j_gene: TRBJ2-1
d_gene: TRBD2

CDR3nt: TGTGCCAGTAGTATAGGAGGGACAGGGGCCTACGAGCAGTACTTC
CDR3aa: CASSIGGTGAYEQYF
abundance: -
v_gene: TRBV19
j_gene: TRBJ2-7
d_gene: TRBD1

CDR3nt: TGTGCCAGCAGCTTAGCGGGAGGGACAGGGACCTCTGGAAACACCATATATTTT
CDR3aa: CASSLAGGTGTSGNTIYF
abundance: few
v_gene: TRBV7-9
j_gene: TRBJ1-3
d_gene: TRBD1

CDR3nt: TGTGCCACGCTAGCGGGGGGGAGCTCCTACAATGAGCAGTTCTTC
CDR3aa: CATLAGGSSYNEQFF
abundance: many
v_gene: TRBV6-1
j_gene: TRBJ2-1
d_gene: TRBD2

CDR3nt: TGCGCCAGCTCACCCGGGACTGGATACAATGAGCAGTTCTTC
CDR3aa: CASSPGTGYNEQFF
abundance: once
v_gene: TRBV5-1
j_gene: TRBJ2-1
d_gene: -

CDR3nt: TGTGCCAGCAGCTTAGCTGACAAGGGGGATGGCTACACCTTC
CDR3aa: CASSLADKGDGYTF
abundance: -
v_gene: TRBV7-6
j_gene: TRBJ1-2
d_gene: -

CDR3nt: TGTGCCAGCAGTTCATCGGGACAGCCGACCAATCAGCCCCAGCATTTT
CDR3aa: CASSSSGQPTNQPQHF
abundance: -
v_gene: TRBV6-5
j_gene: TRBJ1-5
d_gene: TRBD1

CDR3nt: TGCAGCGCCCGGGGGACTAGCGGTTACAATGAGCAGTTCTTC
CDR3aa: CSARGTSGYNEQFF
abundance: -
v_gene: TRBV29-1
j_gene: TRBJ2-1
d_gene: TRBD2

CDR3nt: TGTGCCAGTAGTATTTTTGGGACAGGGGCGAATCAGCCCCAGCATTTT
CDR3aa: CASSIFGTGANQPQHF
abundance: -
v_gene: TRBV19
j_gene: TRBJ1-5
d_gene: TRBD1

CDR3nt: TGCGCCAGCAGCCAAGAAGGGGGGGGTAGCAATCAGCCCCAGCATTTT
CDR3aa: CASSQEGGGSNQPQHF
abundance: -
v_gene: TRBV4-1
j_gene: TRBJ1-5
d_gene: -

CDR3nt: TGTGCCAGCTCACTTAACATCGGGAGCAATGAGCAGTTCTTC
CDR3aa: CASSLNIGSNEQFF
abundance: -
v_gene: TRBV18
j_gene: TRBJ2-1
d_gene: -

CDR3nt: TGTGCCTGGAGTGGGCAGAACACCGGGGAGCTGTTTTTT
CDR3aa: CAWSGQNTGELFF
abundance: medium-sized
v_gene: TRBV30
j_gene: TRBJ2-2
d_gene: -

CDR3nt: TGTGCCAGCAGCCAACCGACCCGACTAGCGGGAGGCGAAGGGGGCTACAATGAGCAGTTCTTC
CDR3aa: CASSQPTRLAGGEGGYNEQFF
abundance: -
v_gene: TRBV4-2
j_gene: TRBJ2-1
d_gene: TRBD2